The present T cell receptor (beta chain) was sequenced within a study of metastatic and nonmetastatic thyroid tumors. TCRdb re-called the PCR reads with MiXCR. The sample lists some 19,000 clones, around 21% occurring once. Ahead of thyroid surgery, no patient had received treatment of any kind. The germline CDR1 and CDR2 sequences are SGHRS and YFSETQ. The CDR3 has 13 residues. V lost 3 bases to trimming and J lost 5 bases, with 12 bases between them. The clonotype was recovered from a female donor with papillary thyroid cancer or a benign thyroid nodule (not recorded which). Some clones in this sample may be carry-over from other donors' samples. The sequencing sample was made of blood. The chain couples TRBV5-1 to TRBJ2-7; D might be TRBD1 (7 bases). CDR3 sequence: CASSSEGADEQYF. The CDR3 DNA is TGCGCCAGCAGCTCGGAGGGGGCGGACGAGCAGTACTTC.